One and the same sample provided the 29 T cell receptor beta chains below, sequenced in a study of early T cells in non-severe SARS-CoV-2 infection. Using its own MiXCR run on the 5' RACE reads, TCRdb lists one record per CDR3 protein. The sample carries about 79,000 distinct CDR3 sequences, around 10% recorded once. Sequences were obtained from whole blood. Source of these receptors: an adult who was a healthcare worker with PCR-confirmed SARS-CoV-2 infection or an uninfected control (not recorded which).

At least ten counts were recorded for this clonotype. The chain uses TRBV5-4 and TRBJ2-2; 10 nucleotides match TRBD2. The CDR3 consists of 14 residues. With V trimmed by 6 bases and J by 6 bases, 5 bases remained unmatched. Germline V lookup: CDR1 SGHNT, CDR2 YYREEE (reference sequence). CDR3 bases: TGTGCCAGCAAGACCGGGACTAGCGCCGGGGAGCTGTTTTTT. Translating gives CASKTGTSAGELFF.

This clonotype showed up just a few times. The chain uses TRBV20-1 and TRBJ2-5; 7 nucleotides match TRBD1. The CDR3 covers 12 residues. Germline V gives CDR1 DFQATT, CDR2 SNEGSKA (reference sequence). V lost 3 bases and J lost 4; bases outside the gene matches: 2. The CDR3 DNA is TGCAGTGCTAGCCGGACAGGAGAGACCCAGTACTTC. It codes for CSASRTGETQYF.

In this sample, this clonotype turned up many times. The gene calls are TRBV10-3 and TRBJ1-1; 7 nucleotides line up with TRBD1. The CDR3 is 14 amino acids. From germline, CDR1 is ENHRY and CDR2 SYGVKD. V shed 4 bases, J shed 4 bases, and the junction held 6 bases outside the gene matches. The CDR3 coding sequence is TGTGCCATCAGTGTCGGACAGGATAGCACTGAAGCTTTCTTT. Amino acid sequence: CAISVGQDSTEAFF.

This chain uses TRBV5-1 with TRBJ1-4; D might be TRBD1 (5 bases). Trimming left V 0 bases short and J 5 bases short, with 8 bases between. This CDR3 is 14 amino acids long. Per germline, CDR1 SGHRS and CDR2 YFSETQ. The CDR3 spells CASSLGGRNEKLFF. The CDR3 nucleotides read TGCGCCAGCAGCTTGGGGGGCAGAAATGAAAAACTGTTTTTT.

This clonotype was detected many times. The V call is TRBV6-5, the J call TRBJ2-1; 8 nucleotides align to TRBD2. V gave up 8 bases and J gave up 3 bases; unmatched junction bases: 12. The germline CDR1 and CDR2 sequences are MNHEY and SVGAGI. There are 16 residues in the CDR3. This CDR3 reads CASFPAGTRIYNEQFF. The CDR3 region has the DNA TGTGCCAGCTTCCCCGCCGGGACTAGGATCTACAATGAGCAGTTCTTC.

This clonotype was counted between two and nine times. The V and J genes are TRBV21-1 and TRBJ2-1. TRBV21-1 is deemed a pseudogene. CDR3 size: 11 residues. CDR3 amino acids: CASSKDREQFF. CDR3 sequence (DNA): TGTGCCAGCAGCAAAGACAGAGAGCAGTTCTTC.

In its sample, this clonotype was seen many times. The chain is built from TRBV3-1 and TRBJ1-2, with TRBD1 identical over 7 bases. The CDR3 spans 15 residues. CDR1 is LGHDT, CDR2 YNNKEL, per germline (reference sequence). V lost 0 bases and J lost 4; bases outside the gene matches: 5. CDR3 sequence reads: CASSQEWDRRYGYTF. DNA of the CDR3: TGTGCCAGCAGCCAAGAATGGGACAGACGCTATGGCTACACCTTC.

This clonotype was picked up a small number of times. CDR3 sequence (DNA): TGTGCCAGCAGTTACCAATCGGGGTTCTCCTACAATGAGCAGTTCTTC. Translating gives CASSYQSGFSYNEQFF. The J gene is TRBJ2-1, the V gene TRBV6-5; weak D call: TRBD2 (5 bases). The CDR3 runs to 16 residues. Trimming shortened V by 2 bases and J by 0 bases, and 11 bases separated the two germline ends. Looked up from germline, CDR1 is MNHEY and CDR2 is SVGAGI.

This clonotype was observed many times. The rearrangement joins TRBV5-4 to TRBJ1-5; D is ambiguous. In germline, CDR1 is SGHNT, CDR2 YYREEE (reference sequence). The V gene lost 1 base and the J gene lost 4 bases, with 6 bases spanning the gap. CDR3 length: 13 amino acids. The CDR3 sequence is CASSLPGNQPQHF. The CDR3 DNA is TGTGCCAGCAGCTTGCCGGGAAATCAGCCCCAGCATTTT.

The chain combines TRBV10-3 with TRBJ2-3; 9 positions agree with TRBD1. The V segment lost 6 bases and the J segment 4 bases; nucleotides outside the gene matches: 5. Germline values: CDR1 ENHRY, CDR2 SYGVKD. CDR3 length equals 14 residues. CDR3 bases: TGTGCCATCAGCCGGGACAGGGTTCCAGATACGCAGTATTTT. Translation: CAISRDRVPDTQYF.

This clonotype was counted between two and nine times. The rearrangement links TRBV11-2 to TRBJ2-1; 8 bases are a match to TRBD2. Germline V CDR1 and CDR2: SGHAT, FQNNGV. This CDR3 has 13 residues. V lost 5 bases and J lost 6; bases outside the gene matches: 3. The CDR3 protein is CASSRGLANEQFF. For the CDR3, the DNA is TGTGCCAGCAGCCGCGGACTAGCCAATGAGCAGTTCTTC.

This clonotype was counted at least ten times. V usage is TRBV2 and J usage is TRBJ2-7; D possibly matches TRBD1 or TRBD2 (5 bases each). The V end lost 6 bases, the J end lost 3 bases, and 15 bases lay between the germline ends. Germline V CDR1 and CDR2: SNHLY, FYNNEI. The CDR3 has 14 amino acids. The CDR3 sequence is CASSEAGDDYEQYF. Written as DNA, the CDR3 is TGTGCCAGCAGCGAGGCCGGGGACGACTACGAGCAGTACTTC.

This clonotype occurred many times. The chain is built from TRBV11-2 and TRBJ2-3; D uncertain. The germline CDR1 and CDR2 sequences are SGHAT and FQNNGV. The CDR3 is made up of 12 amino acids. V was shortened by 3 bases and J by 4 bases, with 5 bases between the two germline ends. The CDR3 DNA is TGTGCCAGCAGCTTGAATGCAGATACGCAGTATTTT. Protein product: CASSLNADTQYF.

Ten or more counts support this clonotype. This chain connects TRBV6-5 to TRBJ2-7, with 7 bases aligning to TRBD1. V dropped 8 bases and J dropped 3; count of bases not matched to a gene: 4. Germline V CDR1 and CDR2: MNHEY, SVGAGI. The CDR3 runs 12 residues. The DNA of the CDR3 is TGTGCCAGCTCTCAGGGGGACTACGAGCAGTACTTC. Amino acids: CASSQGDYEQYF.

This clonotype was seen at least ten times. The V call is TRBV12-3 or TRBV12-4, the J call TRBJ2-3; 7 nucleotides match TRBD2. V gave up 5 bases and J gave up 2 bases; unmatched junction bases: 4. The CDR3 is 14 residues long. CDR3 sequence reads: CASSPGTTTDTQYF. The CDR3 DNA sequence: TGTGCCAGCAGTCCCGGGACTACCACAGATACGCAGTATTTT.

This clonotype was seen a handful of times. The CDR3 DNA sequence: TGCGCCAGCAGTTCGATAAACGAGCAGTACTTC. Translated, it gives CASSSINEQYF. V and J are TRBV10-2 and TRBJ2-7; D unclear. From germline, CDR1 is WSHSY and CDR2 SAAADI. V was cut by 5 bases and J by 5 bases, with 7 bases left in between. The CDR3 spans 11 residues.

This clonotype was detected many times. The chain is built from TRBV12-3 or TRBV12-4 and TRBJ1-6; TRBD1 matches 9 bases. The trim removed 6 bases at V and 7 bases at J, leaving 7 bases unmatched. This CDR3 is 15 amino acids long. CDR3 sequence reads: CASRPGQGENSPLHF. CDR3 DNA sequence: TGTGCCAGCAGGCCGGGACAGGGAGAAAATTCACCCCTCCACTTT.

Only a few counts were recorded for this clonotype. CDR3 sequence: CASSSSPTGTEAFF. The CDR3 DNA sequence: TGTGCCAGCAGCTCTAGCCCGACTGGTACTGAAGCTTTCTTT. The chain has TRBV7-9 and TRBJ1-1, with D unresolved. In germline, CDR1 is SEHNR, CDR2 FQNEAQ (reference sequence). This CDR3 region has 14 residues. Trimming stripped 4 bases from V and 5 bases from J, with 14 bases between.

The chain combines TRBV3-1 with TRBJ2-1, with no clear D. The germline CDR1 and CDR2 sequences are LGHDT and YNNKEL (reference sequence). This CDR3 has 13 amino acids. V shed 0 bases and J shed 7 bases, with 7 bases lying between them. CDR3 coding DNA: TGTGCCAGCAGCCAAGATTCTTCTAATGAGCAGTTCTTC. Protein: CASSQDSSNEQFF.

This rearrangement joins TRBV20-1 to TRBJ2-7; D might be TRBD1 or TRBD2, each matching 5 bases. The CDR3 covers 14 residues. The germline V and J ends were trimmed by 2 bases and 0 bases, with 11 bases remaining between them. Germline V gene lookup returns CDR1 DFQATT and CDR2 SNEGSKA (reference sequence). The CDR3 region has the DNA TGCAGTGCTAGACGGGACCCAACCTCCTACGAGCAGTACTTC. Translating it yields CSARRDPTSYEQYF.

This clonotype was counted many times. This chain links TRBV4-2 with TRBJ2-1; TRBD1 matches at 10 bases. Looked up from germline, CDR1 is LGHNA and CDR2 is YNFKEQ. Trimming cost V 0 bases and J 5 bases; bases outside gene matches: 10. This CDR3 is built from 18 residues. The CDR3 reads CASSQDAQDRGRNNEQFF. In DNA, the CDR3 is TGTGCCAGCAGCCAAGATGCCCAAGACAGGGGGCGCAACAATGAGCAGTTCTTC.

CDR3 sequence (DNA): TGTGCCAGCAGTTACTCGCCGACTAGCGGGGGGTGGGACGACGAGCAGTACTTC. As protein: CASSYSPTSGGWDDEQYF. J is TRBJ2-7 and V is TRBV6-6; TRBD2 matches at 13 bases. V trimming: 0 bases; J trimming: 5 bases; junction bases outside the gene matches: 10. Germline V gene lookup returns CDR1 MNHNY and CDR2 SVGAGI (reference sequence). This CDR3 comprises 18 residues.

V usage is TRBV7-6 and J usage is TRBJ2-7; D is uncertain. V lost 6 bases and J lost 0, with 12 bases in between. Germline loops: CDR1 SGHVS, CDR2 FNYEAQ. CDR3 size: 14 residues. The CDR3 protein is CASSLSDSSYEQYF. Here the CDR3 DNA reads TGTGCCAGCAGTTTAAGCGATAGCTCCTACGAGCAGTACTTC. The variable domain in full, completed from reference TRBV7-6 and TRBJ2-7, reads GAGVSQSPRYKVTKRGQDVALRCDPISGHVSLYWYRQALGQGPEFLTYFNYEAQQDKSGLPNDRFSAERPEGSISTLTIQRTEQRDSAMYRCASSLSDSSYEQYFGPGTRLTVT.

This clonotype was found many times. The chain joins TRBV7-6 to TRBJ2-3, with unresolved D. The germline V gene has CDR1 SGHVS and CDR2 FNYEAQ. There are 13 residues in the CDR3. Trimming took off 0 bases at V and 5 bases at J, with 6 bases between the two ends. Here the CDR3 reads CASSLAWGDTQYF. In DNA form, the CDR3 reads TGTGCCAGCAGCTTAGCGTGGGGAGATACGCAGTATTTT.

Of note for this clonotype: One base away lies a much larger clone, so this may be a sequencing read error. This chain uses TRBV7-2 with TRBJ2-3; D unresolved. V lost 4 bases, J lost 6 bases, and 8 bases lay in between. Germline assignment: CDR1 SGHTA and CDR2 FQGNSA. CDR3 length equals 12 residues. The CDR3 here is CASSSGHDTQYF. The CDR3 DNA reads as TGTGCCAGCAGCTCTGGCCACGATACGCAGTATTTT.

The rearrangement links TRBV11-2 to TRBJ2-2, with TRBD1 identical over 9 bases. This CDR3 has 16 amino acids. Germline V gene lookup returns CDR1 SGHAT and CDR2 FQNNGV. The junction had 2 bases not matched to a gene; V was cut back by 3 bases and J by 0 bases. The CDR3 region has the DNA TGTGCCAGCAGCTTTACAGGGGGCTCGAACACCGGGGAGCTGTTTTTT. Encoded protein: CASSFTGGSNTGELFF.

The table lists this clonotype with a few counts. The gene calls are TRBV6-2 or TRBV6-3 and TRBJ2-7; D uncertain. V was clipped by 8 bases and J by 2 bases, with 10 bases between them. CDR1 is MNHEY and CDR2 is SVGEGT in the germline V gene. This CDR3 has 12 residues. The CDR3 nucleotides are TGTGCCAGCGACCGTGGGGCCTACGAGCAGTACTTC. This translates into CASDRGAYEQYF.

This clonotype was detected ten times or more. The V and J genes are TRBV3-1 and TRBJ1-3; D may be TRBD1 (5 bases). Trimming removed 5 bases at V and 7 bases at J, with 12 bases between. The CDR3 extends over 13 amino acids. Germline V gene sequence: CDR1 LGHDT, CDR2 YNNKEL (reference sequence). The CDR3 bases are TGTGCCAGCAGCTGGGGGGAAGGGAACACCATATATTTT. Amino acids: CASSWGEGNTIYF.

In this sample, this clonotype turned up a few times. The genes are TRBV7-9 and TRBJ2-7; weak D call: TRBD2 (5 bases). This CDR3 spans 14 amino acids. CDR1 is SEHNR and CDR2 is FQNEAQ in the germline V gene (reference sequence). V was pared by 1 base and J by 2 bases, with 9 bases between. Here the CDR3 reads CASSLGKRPYEQYF. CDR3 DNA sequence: TGTGCCAGCAGCTTAGGGAAGCGGCCCTACGAGCAGTACTTC.